Below are 30 T cell receptor beta chains sequenced from a single sample in a study of T-cell memory formation after mild COVID-19 (dated by TCRdb to about 2021). Libraries were made using 5' RACE. Sequencing used an Illumina NovaSeq 6000. TCRdb passed the public sequencing reads through fastp at Q25 and MiXCR, retaining productive beta sequences. Rows are unified per CDR3 protein, each entry keeping the most common DNA and genes. For this sample the table gives approximately 490,000 distinct CDR3 sequences, of which 20% were detected only once. The ten largest make up approximately 12% of the sample. Sequenced: PBMCs or a T cell subset sorted from them (not recorded which). The receptors were sampled from an adult woman who had mild COVID-19 (a few samples of this study predate the infection). The sample titles of this study are shuffled in the database, so cell type and time point are left out; the donor was told from shared clones.

This clonotype appeared a few times. The rearrangement joins TRBV7-3 to TRBJ1-1; 7 bases match TRBD1. The germline CDR1 and CDR2 sequences are SGHTA and FQGTGA. The CDR3 sequence is 15 residues long. Unmatched junction bases numbered 7, after V lost 5 bases and J lost 1 base. CDR3 protein: CASSAQGPSNTEAFF. In DNA, the CDR3 is TGTGCCAGCAGCGCACAGGGGCCCTCGAACACTGAAGCTTTCTTT.

The sample holds a few counts of this clonotype. The chain joins TRBV12-3 or TRBV12-4 to TRBJ1-1; possibly TRBD1 for D (5 bases). V lost 7 bases and J lost 0, with 12 bases in between. The CDR3 is made up of 14 amino acids. The CDR3 spells CASTWGELNTEAFF. In nucleotides, the CDR3 is TGTGCCAGCACCTGGGGGGAGTTGAACACTGAAGCTTTCTTT.

The genes are TRBV4-3 and TRBJ2-3, with D perhaps given as TRBD1 or TRBD2 (6 bases each). Germline lookup yields CDR1 LGHNA and CDR2 YSLEER. CDR3 length: 16 residues. Trimming removed 1 base from V and 4 bases from J, with 15 bases in between. The CDR3 loop reads CASSQAWGASADTQYF. CDR3 nucleotide sequence: TGCGCCAGCAGCCAAGCTTGGGGGGCCTCTGCAGATACGCAGTATTTT.

V gene TRBV25-1 combines with J gene TRBJ2-5, with D maybe TRBD2 (6 bases). Germline CDR1 and CDR2: MGHDK and SYGVNS. Trimming took 5 bases from V and 4 from J, leaving 11 bases between them. CDR3 size: 13 residues. CDR3 loop: CASSWGAGETQYF. CDR3 coding DNA: TGTGCCAGCAGTTGGGGAGCGGGAGAGACCCAGTACTTC.

This clonotype was picked up a small number of times. The chain carries TRBV20-1 and TRBJ2-7, with 9 bases identical to TRBD2. The length of the CDR3 is 15 residues. The germline CDR1 and CDR2 sequences are DFQATT and SNEGSKA (reference sequence). Trimming at V came to 0 bases and at J to 1 base, leaving 4 bases not matched to a gene. CDR3 nucleotides: TGCAGTGCTAGAGATACCGCGGGAGGGTCCTACGAGCAGTACTTC. Residues: CSARDTAGGSYEQYF.

The chain combines TRBV7-3 with TRBJ1-2; D is ambiguous. This CDR3 has 13 amino acids. The germline gives CDR1 SGHTA, CDR2 FQGTGA. V lost 2 bases and J lost 8, with 12 bases in between. The CDR3 loop is CASSLEGGFGYTF. In DNA form, the CDR3 reads TGTGCCAGCAGCTTAGAGGGAGGTTTCGGCTACACCTTC.

This clonotype was seen only a few times. The gene calls are TRBV19 and TRBJ2-7, with D perhaps TRBD2 (6 bases). Trimming shortened V by 3 bases and J by 2 bases, and 14 bases separated the two germline ends. Germline CDR1 is LNHDA and CDR2 is SQIVND (reference sequence). This CDR3 region has 15 residues. CDR3: CASSMAGLLTYEQYF. Here the CDR3 DNA reads TGTGCCAGTAGTATGGCGGGACTCCTAACCTACGAGCAGTACTTC.

The table lists this clonotype with a few counts. The chain joins TRBV5-1 to TRBJ2-7; D may be TRBD1 (5 bases). CDR3 length: 14 amino acids. Looked up from germline, CDR1 is SGHRS and CDR2 is YFSETQ. Trimming stripped 2 bases from V and 2 bases from J, with 11 bases between. The CDR3 loop reads CASSFWGSTYEQYF. CDR3 DNA: TGCGCCAGCAGCTTCTGGGGCAGCACCTACGAGCAGTACTTC.

This clonotype was recorded at least ten times. The chain couples TRBV5-1 to TRBJ2-2; 10 bases fit TRBD2. Trimming took 4 bases from V and 0 from J; bases not matched to a gene: 9. Germline V gene sequence: CDR1 SGHRS, CDR2 YFSETQ. The length of the CDR3 is 18 residues. CDR3 residues: CASSVSGGPASNTGELFF. Here the CDR3 DNA reads TGCGCCAGCAGCGTTAGCGGGGGGCCGGCATCGAACACCGGGGAGCTGTTTTTT. Complete variable domain (other parts from reference TRBV5-1 and TRBJ2-2): KAGVTQTPRYLIKTRGQQVTLSCSPISGHRSVSWYQQTPGQGLQFLFEYFSETQRNKGNFPGRFSGRQFSNSRSEMNVSTLELGDSALYLCASSVSGGPASNTGELFFGEGSRLTVL.

The rearrangement joins TRBV3-1 to TRBJ2-3, with 12 bases lining up with TRBD2. CDR3 length equals 17 residues. J was trimmed by 5 bases and V by 3 bases; bases with no gene match: 9. Germline lookup yields CDR1 LGHDT and CDR2 YNNKEL (reference sequence). This chain's CDR3 is CASSHVPTSGGKDTQYF. The CDR3 DNA reads as TGTGCCAGCAGCCACGTCCCGACTAGCGGGGGTAAAGATACGCAGTATTTT.

The V call is TRBV12-3 or TRBV12-4, the J call TRBJ2-5; TRBD2 matches at 13 bases. Trimming removed 0 bases from V and 2 bases from J; junction bases left unmatched: 9. The CDR3 is 19 amino acids. This chain's CDR3 is CASSLASPGTSGNQETQYF. The CDR3 nucleotides read TGTGCCAGCAGTTTAGCGTCTCCTGGGACTAGCGGGAATCAAGAGACCCAGTACTTC.

The chain joins TRBV30 to TRBJ1-2; TRBD1 might be the D (5 bases). Germline V gene data show CDR1 as GTSNPN and CDR2 as SVGIG (reference sequence). The CDR3 runs 11 residues. V was cut by 2 bases and J by 6 bases, with 7 bases left in between. CDR3 in DNA: TGTGCCTGGAGTCGGGGGGATGGCTACACCTTC. This translates into CAWSRGDGYTF.

This clonotype was counted only a few times. The gene calls are TRBV6-6 and TRBJ2-3; TRBD2 matches at 9 bases. The CDR3 has 16 residues. Germline lookup yields CDR1 MNHNY and CDR2 SVGAGI (reference sequence). V dropped 6 bases and J dropped 2; count of bases not matched to a gene: 9. This CDR3 is CASSPGASGDTDTQYF. The CDR3 bases are TGTGCCAGCAGCCCCGGGGCTAGCGGGGACACAGATACGCAGTATTTT.

This chain uses TRBV12-3 or TRBV12-4 with TRBJ1-1, with D possibly being TRBD1 (6 bases). The CDR3 totals 16 residues. Trimming shortened V by 2 bases and J by 5 bases, and 18 bases separated the two germline ends. The CDR3: CASSLSGGAFWTEAFF. The DNA for the CDR3 is TGTGCCAGCAGTTTATCCGGGGGCGCGTTCTGGACTGAAGCTTTCTTT.

The table lists this clonotype with a few counts. The chain is built from TRBV20-1 and TRBJ2-3; D possibly corresponds to TRBD1 (6 bases). V lost 1 base and J lost 3, with 11 bases in between. The CDR3 loop spans 14 amino acids. Germline V CDR1 and CDR2: DFQATT, SNEGSKA (reference sequence). The CDR3 reads CSARGDKETDTQYF. The CDR3 nucleotides read TGCAGTGCTAGAGGGGACAAGGAGACAGATACGCAGTATTTT.

The chain recombines TRBV19 with TRBJ1-5, with D possibly being TRBD1 (6 bases). The CDR3 totals 15 residues. Trimming took 6 bases from V and 4 from J, leaving 16 bases between them. CDR1 is LNHDA, CDR2 SQIVND, per germline (reference sequence). CDR3 residues: CASRPQGGGNQPQHF. The CDR3 nucleotides read TGTGCCAGTAGGCCGCAGGGAGGGGGTAATCAGCCCCAGCATTTT.

V usage is TRBV7-2 and J usage is TRBJ2-1; D assignment may be TRBD1 or TRBD2 (5 bases each). Germline V gene data show CDR1 as SGHTA and CDR2 as FQGNSA. The CDR3 contains 14 residues. Trimming cost V 1 base and J 9 bases, with 13 bases left between them. The CDR3 loop is CASSLGVGTSEQFF. The DNA of the CDR3 is TGTGCCAGCAGCTTAGGGGTCGGGACGAGTGAGCAGTTCTTC.

This clonotype was detected only a few times. V usage is TRBV7-2 and J usage is TRBJ1-1; tentatively, D is TRBD1 (6 bases). V was cut by 4 bases and J by 2 bases, with 11 bases left in between. The CDR3 length is 14 residues. From germline, CDR1 is SGHTA and CDR2 FQGNSA. The CDR3 protein is CASSSSGVNTEAFF. The DNA of the CDR3 is TGTGCCAGCAGCTCATCAGGGGTAAACACTGAAGCTTTCTTT.

In its sample, this clonotype was seen a few times. This rearrangement joins TRBV4-1 to TRBJ2-7; TRBD2 aligns across 7 bases. Germline CDR1 MGHRA, CDR2 YSYEKL. J was trimmed by 5 bases and V by 0 bases; bases with no gene match: 10. This CDR3 region has 16 residues. DNA for the CDR3: TGCGCCAGCAGCCAAGATGGTTCCCGGGGGGACCACGAGCAGTACTTC. It translates to CASSQDGSRGDHEQYF.

This clonotype was seen more than once but under ten times. The V gene is TRBV6-5, the J gene TRBJ1-1; 7 nucleotides align to TRBD1. The V gene end was trimmed by 2 bases and the J gene end by 4 bases; junction bases not matched to a gene: 4. Germline lookup yields CDR1 MNHEY and CDR2 SVGAGI. The CDR3 length is 14 residues. This chain's CDR3 is CASSYGGTATEAFF. CDR3 DNA: TGTGCCAGCAGTTACGGAGGGACAGCCACTGAAGCTTTCTTT.

The chain is built from TRBV20-1 and TRBJ1-5; D gene uncertain. V was pared by 3 bases and J by 3 bases, with 9 bases between. The CDR3 contains 13 residues. In germline, CDR1 is DFQATT, CDR2 SNEGSKA (reference sequence). The CDR3 loop is CSARFRINQPQHF. CDR3 nucleotides: TGCAGTGCTAGGTTCCGGATCAATCAGCCCCAGCATTTT.

The chain combines TRBV7-9 with TRBJ2-2; 8 bases line up with TRBD1. Losses at the gene ends were 6 bases for V and 5 bases for J; bases not matched to a gene: 8. Per germline, CDR1 SEHNR and CDR2 FQNEAQ (reference sequence). The CDR3 has 15 residues. The CDR3 is CASRQDRAATGELFF. Here the CDR3 DNA reads TGTGCCAGCAGACAGGACAGGGCTGCGACCGGGGAGCTGTTTTTT.

This clonotype has more than one count but fewer than ten. This chain links TRBV12-3 or TRBV12-4 with TRBJ2-3; D unclear. Trimming cost V 2 bases and J 6 bases, with 12 bases left between them. The CDR3 covers 14 residues. CDR3 sequence: CASSLMIVRDTQYF. In DNA form, the CDR3 reads TGTGCCAGCAGTTTAATGATAGTCAGGGATACGCAGTATTTT.

CDR3 DNA: TGCAGTGCTAGGACGCACGGGACCGCCAGCCAAAGGGGGCAGTACTTC. Translated, it gives CSARTHGTASQRGQYF. The chain carries TRBV20-1 and TRBJ2-7; the D call may be TRBD1 or TRBD2 (5 bases each). V dropped 3 bases and J dropped 9 bases, with 27 bases sitting between them. The CDR3 consists of 16 residues. CDR1 and CDR2 (germline): DFQATT, SNEGSKA (reference sequence).

This clonotype appeared a few times. J is TRBJ2-7 and V is TRBV7-9; no definite D call. CDR1 and CDR2 (germline): SEHNR, FQNEAQ (reference sequence). The CDR3 runs to 13 residues. V dropped 5 bases and J dropped 6 bases, with 14 bases sitting between them. The CDR3 DNA sequence: TGTGCCAGCAGCCCCTACACAGTGGGCGAGCAGTACTTC. It translates to CASSPYTVGEQYF.

At least ten counts were recorded for this clonotype. This chain uses TRBV7-2 with TRBJ2-1; 9 bases agree with TRBD2. J was trimmed by 6 bases and V by 5 bases; bases with no gene match: 5. Per germline, CDR1 SGHTA and CDR2 FQGNSA. This CDR3 has 14 residues. CDR3: CASSPWTSVNEQFF. CDR3 DNA sequence: TGTGCCAGCAGCCCCTGGACTAGCGTCAATGAGCAGTTCTTC.

The genes are TRBV12-3 or TRBV12-4 and TRBJ2-2; possibly TRBD1 or TRBD2 for D (5 bases each). This CDR3 is built from 15 residues. Trimming pared 5 bases from V and 4 bases from J, leaving 14 bases between. The CDR3 here is CASSNGGWSTGELFF. CDR3 sequence (DNA): TGTGCCAGCAGTAATGGGGGATGGAGCACCGGGGAGCTGTTTTTT.

This clonotype was counted ten times or more. The V call is TRBV12-3 or TRBV12-4, the J call TRBJ1-5, with 7 bases lining up with TRBD1. With V trimmed by 0 bases and J by 4 bases, 3 bases remained unmatched. The CDR3 covers 15 residues. The CDR3 protein is CASSLAGGGNQPQHF. The CDR3, as DNA: TGTGCCAGCAGTTTAGCAGGGGGCGGGAATCAGCCCCAGCATTTT.

The chain recombines TRBV27 with TRBJ1-1, with TRBD1 matching 7 bases. The J segment lost 4 bases and the V segment lost 5 bases, leaving 7 bases of the junction unmatched. Germline-derived CDR1 and CDR2 are MNHEY and SMNVEV (reference sequence). The CDR3 contains 14 residues. CDR3 sequence reads: CASSTRGWVTEAFF. CDR3 coding DNA: TGTGCCAGCAGTACCAGGGGGTGGGTCACTGAAGCTTTCTTT.

A remark on this clonotype: Sequence at one end of the junction differs from germline and may be a read error. The V and J genes are TRBV12-3 or TRBV12-4 and TRBJ2-5, with TRBD1 as a possible D gene (5 bases). The CDR3 is made up of 13 amino acids. The DNA of the CDR3 is TGTGCCAGCACCACGACAGTGGCAGAGCCCCAGTACTTC. It yields the protein CASTTTVAEPQYF.